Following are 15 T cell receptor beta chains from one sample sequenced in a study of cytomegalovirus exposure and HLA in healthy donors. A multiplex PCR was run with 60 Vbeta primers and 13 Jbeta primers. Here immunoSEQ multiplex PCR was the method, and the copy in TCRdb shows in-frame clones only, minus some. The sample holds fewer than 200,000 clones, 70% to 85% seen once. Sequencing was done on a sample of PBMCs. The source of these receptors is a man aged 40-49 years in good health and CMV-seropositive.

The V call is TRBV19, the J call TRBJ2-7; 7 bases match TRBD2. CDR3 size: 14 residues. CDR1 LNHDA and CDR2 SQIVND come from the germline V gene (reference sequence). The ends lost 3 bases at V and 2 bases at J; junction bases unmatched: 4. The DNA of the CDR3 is TGTGCCAGTAGTATGGAGCGGGGTACCTACGAGCAGTACTTC. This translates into CASSMERGTYEQYF.

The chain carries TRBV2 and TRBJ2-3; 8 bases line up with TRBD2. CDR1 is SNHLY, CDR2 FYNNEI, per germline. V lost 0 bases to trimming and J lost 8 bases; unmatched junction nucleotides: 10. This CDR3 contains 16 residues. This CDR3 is CASSEAAGAPVGTQYF. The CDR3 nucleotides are TGTGCCAGCAGTGAAGCAGCGGGGGCCCCGGTTGGTACGCAGTATTTT.

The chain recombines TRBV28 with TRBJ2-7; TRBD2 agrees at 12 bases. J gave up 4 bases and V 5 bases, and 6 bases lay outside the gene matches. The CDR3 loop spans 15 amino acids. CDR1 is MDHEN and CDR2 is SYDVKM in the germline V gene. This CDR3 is CASSMTSGSLYEQYF. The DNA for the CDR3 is TGTGCCAGCAGTATGACTAGCGGGAGTCTTTACGAGCAGTACTTC.

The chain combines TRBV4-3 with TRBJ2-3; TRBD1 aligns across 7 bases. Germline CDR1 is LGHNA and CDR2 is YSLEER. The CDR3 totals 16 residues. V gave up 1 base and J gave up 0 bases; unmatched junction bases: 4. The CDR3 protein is CASSQAGGTSTDTQYF. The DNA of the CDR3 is TGCGCCAGCAGCCAAGCAGGGGGTACTAGCACAGATACGCAGTATTTT.

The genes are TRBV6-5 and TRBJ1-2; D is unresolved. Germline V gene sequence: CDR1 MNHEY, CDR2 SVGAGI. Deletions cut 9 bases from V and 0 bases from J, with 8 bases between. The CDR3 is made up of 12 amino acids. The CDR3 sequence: CASRTANYGYTF. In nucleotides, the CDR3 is TGTGCCAGTCGGACTGCTAACTATGGCTACACCTTC.

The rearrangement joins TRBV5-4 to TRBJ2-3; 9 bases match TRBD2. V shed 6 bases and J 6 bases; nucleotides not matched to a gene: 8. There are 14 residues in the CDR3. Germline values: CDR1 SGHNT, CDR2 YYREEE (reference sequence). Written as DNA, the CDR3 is TGTGCCAGCACGAGCGGGGGGCGCGGGGATACGCAGTATTTT. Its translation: CASTSGGRGDTQYF.

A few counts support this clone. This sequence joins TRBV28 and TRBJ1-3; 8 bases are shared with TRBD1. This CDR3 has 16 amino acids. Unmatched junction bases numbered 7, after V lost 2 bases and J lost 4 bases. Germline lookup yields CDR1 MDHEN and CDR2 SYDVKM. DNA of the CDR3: TGTGCCAGCAGTTTAATCTCGACAGGGGTCGGAAACACCATATATTTT. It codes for CASSLISTGVGNTIYF.

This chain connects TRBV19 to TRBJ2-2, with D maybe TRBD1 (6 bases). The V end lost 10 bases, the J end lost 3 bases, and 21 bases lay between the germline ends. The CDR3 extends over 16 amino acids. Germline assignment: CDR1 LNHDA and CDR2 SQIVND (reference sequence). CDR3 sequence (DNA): TGTGCCACTAAAAGGGCAGGCAGGGGATACACCGGGGAGCTGTTTTTT. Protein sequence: CATKRAGRGYTGELFF. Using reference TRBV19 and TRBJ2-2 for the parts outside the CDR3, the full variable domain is DGGITQSPKYLFRKEGQNVTLSCEQNLNHDAMYWYRQDPGQGLRLIYYSQIVNDFQKGDIAEGYSVSREKKESFPLTVTSAQKNPTAFYLCATKRAGRGYTGELFFGEGSRLTVL.

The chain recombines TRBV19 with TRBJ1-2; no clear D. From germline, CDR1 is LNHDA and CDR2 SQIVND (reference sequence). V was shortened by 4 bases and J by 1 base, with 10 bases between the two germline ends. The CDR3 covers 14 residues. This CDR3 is CASSRVGVNYGYTF. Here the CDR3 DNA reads TGTGCCAGTAGTAGAGTCGGGGTTAACTATGGCTACACCTTC.

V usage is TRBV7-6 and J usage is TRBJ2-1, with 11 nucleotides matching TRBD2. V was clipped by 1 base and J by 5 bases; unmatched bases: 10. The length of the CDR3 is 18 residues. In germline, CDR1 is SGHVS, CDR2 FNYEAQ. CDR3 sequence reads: CASSLELAGTSGHNEQFF. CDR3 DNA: TGTGCCAGCAGCTTAGAGTTGGCCGGGACTAGCGGACACAATGAGCAGTTCTTC.

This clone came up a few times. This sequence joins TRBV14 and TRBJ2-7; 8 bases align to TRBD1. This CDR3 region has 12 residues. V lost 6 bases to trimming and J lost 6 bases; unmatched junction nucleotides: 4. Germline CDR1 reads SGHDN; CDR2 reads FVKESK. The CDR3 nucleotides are TGTGCCAGCAGTCAGACAGGGGTCGAGCAGTACTTC. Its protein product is CASSQTGVEQYF. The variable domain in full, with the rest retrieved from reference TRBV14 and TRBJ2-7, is EAGVTQFPSHSVIEKGQTVTLRCDPISGHDNLYWYRRVMGKEIKFLLHFVKESKQDESGMPNNRFLAERTGGTYSTLKVQPAELEDSGVYFCASSQTGVEQYFGPGTRLTVT.

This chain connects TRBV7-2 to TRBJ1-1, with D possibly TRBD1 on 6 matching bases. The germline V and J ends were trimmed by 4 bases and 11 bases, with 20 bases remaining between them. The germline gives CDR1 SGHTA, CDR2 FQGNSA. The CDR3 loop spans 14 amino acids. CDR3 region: CASSSNRDTNWAFF. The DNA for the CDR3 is TGTGCCAGCAGCTCCAACCGGGACACTAATTGGGCTTTCTTT.

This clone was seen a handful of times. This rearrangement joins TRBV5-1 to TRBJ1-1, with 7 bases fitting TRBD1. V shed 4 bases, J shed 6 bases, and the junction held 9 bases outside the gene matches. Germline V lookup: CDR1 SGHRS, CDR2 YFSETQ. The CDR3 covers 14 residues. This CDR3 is CASSPGQNLPEAFF. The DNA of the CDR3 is TGCGCCAGCAGCCCGGGACAGAACCTCCCTGAAGCTTTCTTT.

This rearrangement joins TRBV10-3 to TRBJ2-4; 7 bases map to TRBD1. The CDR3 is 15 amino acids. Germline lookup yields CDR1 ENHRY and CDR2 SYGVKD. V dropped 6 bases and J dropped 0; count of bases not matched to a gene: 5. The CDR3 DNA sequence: TGTGCCATCAGCGAGGGGGCTATAGCCAAAAACATTCAGTACTTC. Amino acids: CAISEGAIAKNIQYF.

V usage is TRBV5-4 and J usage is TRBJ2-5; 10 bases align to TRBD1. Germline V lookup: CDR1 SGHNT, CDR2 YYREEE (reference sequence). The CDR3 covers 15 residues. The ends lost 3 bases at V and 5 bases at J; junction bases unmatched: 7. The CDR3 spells CASSYPGTGEETQYF. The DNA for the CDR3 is TGTGCCAGCAGCTATCCCGGGACAGGGGAGGAGACCCAGTACTTC.